The clone carrying this TCR beta chain came up a few times. Its antigen is undetermined. The data are from a study of vaccination and CD4 T cells after COVID-19. Study context: Subjects got two shots of BNT162b2 or mRNA-1273 vaccine. The authors exposed cells to overlapping spike peptides derived from SARS-CoV-2, HCoV-NL63, HCoV-OC43 and HCoV-229E. Culture controls were given either a CEFX pool, an HIV-1 Nef pool, or no peptide.

CDR1 and CDR2 from the germline V gene are LNHDA and SQIVND (reference sequence). Trimming removed 3 bases at V and 7 bases at J, with 21 bases between. The CDR3 runs 17 residues. The study sequenced cultured CD4+ T cell DNA using the Oncomine TCR Beta short-read assay. TCRdb re-called the PCR reads through MiXCR, storing one row per CDR3 protein. Found here are thousands of distinct CDR3 sequences, 50% to 60% of them singletons; the top ten hold around 25%. Treatment of the sample: approximately 11-day PBMC culture with coronavirus spike peptide pools or control peptides (ViraFEST assay). The unexposed donor's CD4+ T cells were collected before the COVID-19 pandemic (2011-2018).

This clonotype was obtained from a human donor in good health. Sequencing was done on a sample of CD4+ T cells from blood, cultured in vitro. The chain couples TRBV19 to TRBJ2-2; D is ambiguous. CDR3 sequence reads: CASSILTPSDFGGELFF. CDR3 in DNA: TGTGCCAGTAGTATCCTCACTCCTTCTGACTTTGGCGGGGAGCTGTTTTTT.